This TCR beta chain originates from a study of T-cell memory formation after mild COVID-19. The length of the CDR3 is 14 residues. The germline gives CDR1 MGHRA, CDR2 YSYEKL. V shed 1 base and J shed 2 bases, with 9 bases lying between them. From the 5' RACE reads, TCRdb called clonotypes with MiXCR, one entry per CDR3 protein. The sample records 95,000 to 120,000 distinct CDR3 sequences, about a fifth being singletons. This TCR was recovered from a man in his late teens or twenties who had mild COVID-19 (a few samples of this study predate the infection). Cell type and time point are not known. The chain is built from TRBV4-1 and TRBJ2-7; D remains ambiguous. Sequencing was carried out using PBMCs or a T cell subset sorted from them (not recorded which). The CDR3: CASSQGGKTYEQYF. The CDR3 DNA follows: TGCGCCAGCAGCCAAGGTGGCAAAACCTACGAGCAGTACTTC.